What follows describes a single T cell receptor beta chain. Its antigen is unidentified. CDR3 length equals 15 residues. Trimming cost V 5 bases and J 5 bases; bases outside gene matches: 9. The V gene's germline CDR1 is SGHTA and CDR2 FQGNSA. Constant-segment primers and 5'RACE yielded cDNA libraries for TCR alpha and TCR beta, each carrying sample barcodes and UMIs. TCRdb fed the 5' RACE reads into MiXCR, producing one record per CDR3 protein. Seen here are under 550,000 distinct CDR3 sequences, roughly 18% observed once, and the top ten hold about 22%. The data belong to a study of T-cell memory formation after mild COVID-19. Regarding the study as a whole: Memory sampled before infection contained some responding clones, suggesting cross-reactive memory joined. Still unconfirmed is whether the second-wave clones peaking on day 37 recognized SARS-CoV-2.

The sequence came from a man younger than 35 who had mild COVID-19 (a few samples of this study predate the infection). Cell type and time point are not known. The V and J genes are TRBV7-2 and TRBJ2-5; 9 bases map to TRBD2. Sequenced material: PBMCs or a T cell subset sorted from them (not recorded which). The CDR3 DNA reads TGTGCCAGCAGCGCTCCGGGACTAGCTTCTGAGACCCAGTACTTC. It specifies CASSAPGLASETQYF. Full variable domain (outside the CDR3, taken from reference TRBV7-2 and TRBJ2-5): GAGVSQSPSNKVTEKGKDVELRCDPISGHTALYWYRQSLGQGLEFLIYFQGNSAPDKSGLPSDRFSAERTGGSVSTLTIQRTQQEDSAVYLCASSAPGLASETQYFGPGTRLLVL.